This record covers a single T cell receptor (beta chain). This sample is part of a study of blood T cell repertoires in COVID-19. Study-level background: Both acute and convalescent COVID-19 samples were obtained from the United States, Italy and Spain.

As handled by the study authors: Amplified reference gene primers provided the basis for estimating nucleated cell counts. Clones were read by immunoSEQ multiplex PCR, and TCRdb kept only the in-frame ones, dropping some. D and trimming were read from the DNA, whereas the V and J calls and clone size are those reported in that table. Of hundreds of thousands of clones listed, 70% to 90% are singletons. Sequences were obtained from peripheral blood. The clonotype comes from a woman in her sixties or seventies with COVID-19, enrolled during active disease.

CDR3 in DNA: TGCAGCGTCTTCCATGCAAAATCAGGGAACAATGAGCAGTTCTTC. Encoded protein: CSVFHAKSGNNEQFF. V is TRBV29-1 and J is TRBJ2-1; possibly TRBD1 for D (5 bases). The CDR3 sequence is 15 residues long. CDR1 is SQVTM and CDR2 is ANQGSEA in the germline V gene. Trimming removed 6 bases at V and 5 bases at J, with 20 bases between.